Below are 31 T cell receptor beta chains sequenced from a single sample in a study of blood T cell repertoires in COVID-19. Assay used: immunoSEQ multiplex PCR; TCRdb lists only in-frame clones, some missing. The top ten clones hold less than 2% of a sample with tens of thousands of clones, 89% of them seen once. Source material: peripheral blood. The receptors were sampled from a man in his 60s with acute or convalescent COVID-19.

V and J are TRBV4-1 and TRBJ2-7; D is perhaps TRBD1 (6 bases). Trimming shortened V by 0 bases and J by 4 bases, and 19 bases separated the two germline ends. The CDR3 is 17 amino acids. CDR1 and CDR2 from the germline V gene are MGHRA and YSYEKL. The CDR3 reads CASSQDPMDSAPYEQYF. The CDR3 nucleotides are TGCGCCAGCAGCCAAGATCCAATGGACAGCGCGCCGTACGAGCAGTACTTC.

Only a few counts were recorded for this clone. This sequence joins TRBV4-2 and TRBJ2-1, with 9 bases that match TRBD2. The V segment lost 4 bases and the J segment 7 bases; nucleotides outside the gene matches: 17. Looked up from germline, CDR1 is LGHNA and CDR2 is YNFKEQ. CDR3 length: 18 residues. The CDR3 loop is CASSRFLAGPTEGNEQFF. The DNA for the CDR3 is TGTGCCAGCAGCCGATTCCTAGCGGGGCCCACGGAGGGTAATGAGCAGTTCTTC.

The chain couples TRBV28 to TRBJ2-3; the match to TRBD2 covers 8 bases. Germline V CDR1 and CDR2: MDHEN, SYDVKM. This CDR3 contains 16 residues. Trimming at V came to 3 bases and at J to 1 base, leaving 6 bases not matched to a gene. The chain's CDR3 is CASSFGGGRGTDTQYF. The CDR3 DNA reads TGTGCCAGCAGTTTCGGGGGGGGTAGGGGCACAGATACGCAGTATTTT.

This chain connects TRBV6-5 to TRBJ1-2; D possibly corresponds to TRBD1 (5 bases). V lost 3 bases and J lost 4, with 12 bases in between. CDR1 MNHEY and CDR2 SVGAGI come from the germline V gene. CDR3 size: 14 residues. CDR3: CASSYQGISYGYTF. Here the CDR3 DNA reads TGTGCCAGCAGTTATCAGGGAATTTCCTATGGCTACACCTTC.

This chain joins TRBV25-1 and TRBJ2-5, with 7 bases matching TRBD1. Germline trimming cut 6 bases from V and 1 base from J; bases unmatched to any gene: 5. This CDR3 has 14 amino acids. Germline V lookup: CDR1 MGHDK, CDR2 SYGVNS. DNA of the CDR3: TGTGCCAGCAGAACCCGACAGGGCCAAGAGACCCAGTACTTC. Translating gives CASRTRQGQETQYF.

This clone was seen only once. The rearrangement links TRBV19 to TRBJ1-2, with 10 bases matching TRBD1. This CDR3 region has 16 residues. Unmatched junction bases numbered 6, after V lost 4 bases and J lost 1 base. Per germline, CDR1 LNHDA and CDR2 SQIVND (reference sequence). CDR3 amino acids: CASSTPRTGGNYGYTF. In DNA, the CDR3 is TGTGCCAGTAGTACCCCTCGGACAGGGGGTAACTATGGCTACACCTTC.

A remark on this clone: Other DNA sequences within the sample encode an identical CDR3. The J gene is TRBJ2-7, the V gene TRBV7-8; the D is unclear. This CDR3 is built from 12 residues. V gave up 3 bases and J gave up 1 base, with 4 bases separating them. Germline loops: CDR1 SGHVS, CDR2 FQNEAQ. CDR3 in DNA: TGTGCCAGCAGCTTTTCTTCCTACGAGCAGTACTTC. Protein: CASSFSSYEQYF.

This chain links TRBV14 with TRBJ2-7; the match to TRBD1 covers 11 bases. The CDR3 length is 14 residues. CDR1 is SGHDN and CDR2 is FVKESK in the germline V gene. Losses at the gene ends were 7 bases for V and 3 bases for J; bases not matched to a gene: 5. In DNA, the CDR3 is TGTGCCAGCAAAACCGGGACAGGGGGCTACGAGCAGTACTTC. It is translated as CASKTGTGGYEQYF. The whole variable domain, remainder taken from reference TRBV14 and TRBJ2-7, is EAGVTQFPSHSVIEKGQTVTLRCDPISGHDNLYWYRRVMGKEIKFLLHFVKESKQDESGMPNNRFLAERTGGTYSTLKVQPAELEDSGVYFCASKTGTGGYEQYFGPGTRLTVT.

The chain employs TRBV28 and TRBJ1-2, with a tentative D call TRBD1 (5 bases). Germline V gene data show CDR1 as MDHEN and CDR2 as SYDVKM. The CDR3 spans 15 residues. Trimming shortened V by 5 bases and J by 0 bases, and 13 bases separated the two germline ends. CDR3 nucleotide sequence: TGTGCCAGCAGTCCTGGGGGGGTTGCTAACTATGGCTACACCTTC. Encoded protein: CASSPGGVANYGYTF.

The CDR3 is CASSLDPRADLQFF. The CDR3 DNA reads as TGTGCCAGCAGCTTAGATCCCCGTGCGGACTTACAGTTCTTC. The chain is built from TRBV11-3 and TRBJ2-1, with TRBD2 as a possible D gene (5 bases). CDR1 is SGHNT and CDR2 is YENEEA in the germline V gene. The length of the CDR3 is 14 residues. The V end lost 0 bases, the J end lost 13 bases, and 16 bases lay between the germline ends. Variable domain in full (rest from reference TRBV11-3 and TRBJ2-1): EAGVVQSPRYKIIEKKQPVAFWCNPISGHNTLYWYLQNLGQGPELLIRYENEEAVDDSQLPKDRFSAERLKGVDSTLKIQPAELGDSAVYLCASSLDPRADLQFFGPGTRLTVL.

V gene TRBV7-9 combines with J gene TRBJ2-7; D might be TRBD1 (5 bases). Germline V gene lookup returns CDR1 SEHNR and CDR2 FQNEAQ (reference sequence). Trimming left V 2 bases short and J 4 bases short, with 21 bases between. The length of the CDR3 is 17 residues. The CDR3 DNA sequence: TGTGCCAGCAGCTTATTGGCCCCAGGGAATCTGGGGTACGAGCAGTACTTC. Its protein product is CASSLLAPGNLGYEQYF.

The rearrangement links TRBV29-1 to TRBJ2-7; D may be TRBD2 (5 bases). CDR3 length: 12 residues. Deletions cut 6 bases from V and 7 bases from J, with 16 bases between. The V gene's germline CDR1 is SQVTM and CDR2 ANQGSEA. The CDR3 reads CSVSLIPGEQYF. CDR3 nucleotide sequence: TGCAGCGTCTCACTAATTCCGGGGGAGCAGTACTTC.

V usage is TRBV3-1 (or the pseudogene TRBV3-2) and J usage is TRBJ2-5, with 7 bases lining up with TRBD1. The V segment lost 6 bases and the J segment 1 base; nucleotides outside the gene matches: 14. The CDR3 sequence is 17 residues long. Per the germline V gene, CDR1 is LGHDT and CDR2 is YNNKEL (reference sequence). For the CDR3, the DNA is TGTGCCAGCAGTCCCCCCAGGCAGGGGGTTTCCCAAGAGACCCAGTACTTC. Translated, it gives CASSPPRQGVSQETQYF.

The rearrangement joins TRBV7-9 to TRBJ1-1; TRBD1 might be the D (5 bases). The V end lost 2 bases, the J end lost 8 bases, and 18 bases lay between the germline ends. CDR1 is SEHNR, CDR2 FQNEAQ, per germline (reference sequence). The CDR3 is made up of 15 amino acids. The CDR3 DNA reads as TGTGCCAGCAGCTTATATACCGGGGGAGGGTTGGAAGCTTTCTTT. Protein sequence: CASSLYTGGGLEAFF.

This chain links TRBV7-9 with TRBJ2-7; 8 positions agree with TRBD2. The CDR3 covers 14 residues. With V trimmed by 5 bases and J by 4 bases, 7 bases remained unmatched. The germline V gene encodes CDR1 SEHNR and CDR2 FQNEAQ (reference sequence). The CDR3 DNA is TGTGCCAGCAGCCGCGAGACTAGCGCATACGAGCAGTACTTC. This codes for CASSRETSAYEQYF.

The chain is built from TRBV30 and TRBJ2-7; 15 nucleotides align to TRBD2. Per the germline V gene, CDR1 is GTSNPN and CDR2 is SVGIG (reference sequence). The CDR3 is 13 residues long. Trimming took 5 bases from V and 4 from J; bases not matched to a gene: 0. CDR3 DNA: TGTGCCTGGGGACTAGCGGGGGGGTACGAGCAGTACTTC. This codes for CAWGLAGGYEQYF.

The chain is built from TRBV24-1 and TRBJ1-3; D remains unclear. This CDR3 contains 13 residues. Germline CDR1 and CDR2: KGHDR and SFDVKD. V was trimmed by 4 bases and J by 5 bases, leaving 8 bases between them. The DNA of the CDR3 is TGTGCCACCAGTGAGGCCGGGAGAAACACCATATATTTT. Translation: CATSEAGRNTIYF.

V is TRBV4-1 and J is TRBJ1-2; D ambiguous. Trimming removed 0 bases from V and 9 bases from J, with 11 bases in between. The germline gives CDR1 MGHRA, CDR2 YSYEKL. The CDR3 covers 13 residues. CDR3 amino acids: CASSQDLGLSYTF. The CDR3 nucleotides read TGCGCCAGCAGCCAAGATCTTGGGCTTAGCTACACCTTC.

This CDR3 reads CASSLEHYSNQPQHF. The CDR3 DNA reads as TGTGCCAGCAGCTTGGAACATTATAGCAATCAGCCCCAGCATTTT. This chain uses TRBV5-8 with TRBJ1-5; D remains unclear. This CDR3 contains 15 residues. Between the trimmed V and J ends, which lost 0 bases and 0 bases, there was a span of 7 bases. Germline V gene lookup returns CDR1 SGHTS and CDR2 YDEGEE.

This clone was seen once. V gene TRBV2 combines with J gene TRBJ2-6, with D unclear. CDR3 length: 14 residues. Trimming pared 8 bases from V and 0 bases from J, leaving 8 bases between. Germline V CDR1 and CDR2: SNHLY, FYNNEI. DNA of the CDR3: TGTGCCAGCTGTTTGAGCTCTGGGGCCAACGTCCTGACTTTC. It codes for CASCLSSGANVLTF. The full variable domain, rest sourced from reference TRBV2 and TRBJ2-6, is EPEVTQTPSHQVTQMGQEVILRCVPISNHLYFYWYRQILGQKVEFLVSFYNNEISEKSEIFDDQFSVERPDGSNFTLKIRSTKLEDSAMYFCASCLSSGANVLTFGAGSRLTVL.

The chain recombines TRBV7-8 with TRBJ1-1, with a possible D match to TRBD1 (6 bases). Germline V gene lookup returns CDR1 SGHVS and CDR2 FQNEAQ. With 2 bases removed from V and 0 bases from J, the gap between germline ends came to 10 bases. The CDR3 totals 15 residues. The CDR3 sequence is CASSLLKGVNTEAFF. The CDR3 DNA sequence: TGTGCCAGCAGCTTATTGAAGGGGGTGAACACTGAAGCTTTCTTT.

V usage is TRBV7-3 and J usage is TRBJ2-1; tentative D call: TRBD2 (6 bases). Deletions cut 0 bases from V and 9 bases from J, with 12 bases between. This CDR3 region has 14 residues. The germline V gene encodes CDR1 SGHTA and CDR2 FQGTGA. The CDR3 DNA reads TGTGCCAGCAGCTTAACCCGGAGGGCCGGTGAGCAGTTCTTC. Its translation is CASSLTRRAGEQFF.

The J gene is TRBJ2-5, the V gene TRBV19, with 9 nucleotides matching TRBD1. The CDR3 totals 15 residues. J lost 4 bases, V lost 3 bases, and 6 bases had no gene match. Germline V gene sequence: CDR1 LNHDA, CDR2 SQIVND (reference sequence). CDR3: CASSIPGQGRETQYF. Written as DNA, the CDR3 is TGTGCCAGTAGTATCCCGGGACAGGGAAGAGAGACCCAGTACTTC.

The CDR3 DNA reads TGCGCCAGCAGCTTTAATTGGGGCGGCTACACCTTC. As protein: CASSFNWGGYTF. This sequence joins TRBV5-1 and TRBJ1-2; tentative D call: TRBD1 (5 bases). The CDR3 length is 12 residues. The V gene lost 2 bases and the J gene lost 8 bases, with 10 bases spanning the gap. CDR1 SGHRS and CDR2 YFSETQ come from the germline V gene.

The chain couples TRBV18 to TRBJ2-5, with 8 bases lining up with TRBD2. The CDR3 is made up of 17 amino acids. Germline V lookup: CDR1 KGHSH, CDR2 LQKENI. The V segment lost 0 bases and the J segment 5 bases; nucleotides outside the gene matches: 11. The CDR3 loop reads CASSPPRGAILMETQYF. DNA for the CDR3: TGTGCCAGCTCACCACCGCGGGGGGCGATATTGATGGAGACCCAGTACTTC.

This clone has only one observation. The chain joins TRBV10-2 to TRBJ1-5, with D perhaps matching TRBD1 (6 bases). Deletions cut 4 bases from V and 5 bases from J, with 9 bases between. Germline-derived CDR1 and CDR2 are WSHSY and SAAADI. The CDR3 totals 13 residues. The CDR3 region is CASSVQGYQPQHF. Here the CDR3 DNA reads TGCGCCAGCAGTGTTCAGGGGTATCAGCCCCAGCATTTT.

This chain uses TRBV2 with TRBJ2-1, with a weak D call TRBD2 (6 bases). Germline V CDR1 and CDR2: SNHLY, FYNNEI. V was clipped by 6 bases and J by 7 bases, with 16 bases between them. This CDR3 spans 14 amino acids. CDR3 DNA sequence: TGTGCCAGCAGAGTGACTAGGGAGCGGAATGAGCAGTTCTTC. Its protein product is CASRVTRERNEQFF. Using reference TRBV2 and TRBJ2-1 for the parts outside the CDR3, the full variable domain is EPEVTQTPSHQVTQMGQEVILRCVPISNHLYFYWYRQILGQKVEFLVSFYNNEISEKSEIFDDQFSVERPDGSNFTLKIRSTKLEDSAMYFCASRVTRERNEQFFGPGTRLTVL.

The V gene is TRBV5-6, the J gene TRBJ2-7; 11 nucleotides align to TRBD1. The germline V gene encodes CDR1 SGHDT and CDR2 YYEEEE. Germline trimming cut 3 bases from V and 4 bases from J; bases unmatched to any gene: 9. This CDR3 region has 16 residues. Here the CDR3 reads CASSSPGTGGRYEQYF. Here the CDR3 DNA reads TGTGCCAGCAGCTCCCCCGGGACAGGGGGTAGGTACGAGCAGTACTTC.

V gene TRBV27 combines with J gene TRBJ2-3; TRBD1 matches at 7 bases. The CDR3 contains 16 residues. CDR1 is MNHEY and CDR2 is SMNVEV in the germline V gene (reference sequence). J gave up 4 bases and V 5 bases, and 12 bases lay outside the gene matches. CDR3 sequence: CASSPVGPTGADTQYF. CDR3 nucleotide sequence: TGTGCCAGCAGTCCTGTAGGGCCCACAGGGGCAGATACGCAGTATTTT.

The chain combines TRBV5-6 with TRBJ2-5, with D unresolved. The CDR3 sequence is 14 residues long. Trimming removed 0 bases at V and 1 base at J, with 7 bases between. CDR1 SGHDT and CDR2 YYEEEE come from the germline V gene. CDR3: CASSLDSLQETQYF. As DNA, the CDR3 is TGTGCCAGCAGCTTGGACAGCCTCCAAGAGACCCAGTACTTC.

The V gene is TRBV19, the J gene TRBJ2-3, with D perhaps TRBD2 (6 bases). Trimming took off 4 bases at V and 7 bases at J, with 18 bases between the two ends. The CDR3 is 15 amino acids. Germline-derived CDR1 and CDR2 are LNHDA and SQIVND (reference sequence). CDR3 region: CASSKPSEGTYTQYF. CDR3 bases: TGTGCCAGTAGTAAGCCTAGCGAGGGAACTTATACGCAGTATTTT.